This T cell receptor beta chain was profiled in a study of shared clonotypes between healthy human individuals. Across the study: For every donor, three CD4 naive, three CD4 memory, two CD8 naive and one CD8 memory plates were used. General study results and limits: Generally, naive subsets came out with larger estimated richness than memory subsets.

Notes on this clone: Its antigen is currently unknown.

Germline lookup yields CDR1 SGHRS and CDR2 YFSETQ. CDR3 length equals 16 residues. Trimming removed 0 bases at V and 3 bases at J, with 14 bases between. CD4+ cells underwent separation, giving CD45RA+ naive and CD45RA-negative memory subsets. Libraries were prepared by immunoSEQ multiplex PCR; TCRdb keeps only in-frame clonotypes and omits some of them. The table has a few million clones, 85% to 95% seen once. The sequenced material came from naive CD4+ T cells from PBMCs. Noted subset: CD45RA+ positively selected. This clonotype originated in a man aged 18 to 30 in good health. Some clones in this sample may be carry-over from other donors' samples. The J gene is TRBJ2-3, the V gene TRBV5-1, with D perhaps matching TRBD1 (5 bases). The CDR3 is CASSLAPGMGTDTQYF. CDR3 in DNA: TGCGCCAGCAGCTTGGCCCCAGGGATGGGGACAGATACGCAGTATTTT.